Included here is one TCR beta chain sequence, with context. Its antigen is not identified. Sequencing used immunoSEQ multiplex PCR; TCRdb keeps in-frame clones, though not all of them. The sample consists of around 2,000,000 clones, 90% to 95% of them appearing once. These data originate in a study of shared clonotypes between healthy human individuals. Study-level results: Genetic and exposure-history diversity was limited by the few donors.

The CDR3 extends over 17 amino acids. The V gene's germline CDR1 is MNHNS and CDR2 SASEGT. Trimming took 1 base from V and 5 from J, leaving 17 bases between them. The specimen was naive CD4+ T cells sorted from blood. Subset described: CD45RA+ positively selected. This TCR was sampled from a man aged 18 to 29 in good health. The chain employs TRBV6-1 and TRBJ1-4; no definite D call. DNA of the CDR3: TGTGCCAGCAGTGAAGTGGGCCCAGTAGTCTTGAATGAAAAACTGTTTTTT. The encoded protein is CASSEVGPVVLNEKLFF.